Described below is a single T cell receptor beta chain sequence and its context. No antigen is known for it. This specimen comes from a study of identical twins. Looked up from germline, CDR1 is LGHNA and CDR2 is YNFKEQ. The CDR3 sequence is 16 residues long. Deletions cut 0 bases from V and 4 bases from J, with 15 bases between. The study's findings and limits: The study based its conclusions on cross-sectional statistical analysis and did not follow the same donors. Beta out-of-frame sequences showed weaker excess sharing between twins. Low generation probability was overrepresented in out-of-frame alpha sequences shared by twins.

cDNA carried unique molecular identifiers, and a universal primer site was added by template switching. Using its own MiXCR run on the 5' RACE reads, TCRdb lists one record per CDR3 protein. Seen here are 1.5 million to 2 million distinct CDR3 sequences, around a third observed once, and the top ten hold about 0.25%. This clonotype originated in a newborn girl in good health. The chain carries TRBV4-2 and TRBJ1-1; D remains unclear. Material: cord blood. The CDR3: CASSQDMGEGVTEAFF. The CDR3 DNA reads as TGTGCCAGCAGCCAAGATATGGGTGAGGGCGTCACTGAAGCTTTCTTT.